This record concerns one T cell receptor (beta chain) sequence. The data stem from a study of STAT5B mutations in CD4+ large granular lymphocyte leukemia. The table came from immunoSEQ multiplex PCR; TCRdb's copy has only in-frame clones and leaves some out. The sample lists tens of thousands of clones; 65% to 80% were seen once. This CDR3 is 14 amino acids long. Per germline, CDR1 SGHRS and CDR2 YFSETQ. Trimming removed 0 bases from V and 7 bases from J, with 8 bases in between. Sequencing was carried out using CD4+ T cells from blood buffy coats. This sequence was found in a human donor in good health. The chain links TRBV5-1 to TRBJ1-6; no firm D call. The CDR3 nucleotides read TGCGCCAGCAGCTTGGACATCGTGAATTCACCCCTCCACTTT. Translation: CASSLDIVNSPLHF.